The subject of this entry is one T cell receptor (beta chain). The antigen remains undetermined. The PCR contained 60 Vbeta and 13 Jbeta primers. Clones were read by immunoSEQ multiplex PCR, and TCRdb kept only the in-frame ones, dropping some. The repertoire holds roughly 72,000 clones, with over 70% as singletons. Donors were nominally healthy when sampled, though unrecorded immune exposures were likely. This sample was included in a study of cytomegalovirus exposure and HLA in healthy donors. The CDR3 is 13 amino acids. V lost 4 bases to trimming and J lost 3 bases; unmatched junction nucleotides: 3. Germline CDR1 SGHRS, CDR2 YFSETQ. Findings of the study overall: Other equally common chains were less clonally expanded than HLA-associated TCR beta chains, a later analysis showed.

The source is a woman in her thirties or forties in good health and CMV-seropositive. The chain employs TRBV5-1 and TRBJ1-2; 7 positions match TRBD1. Input material: PBMCs. The CDR3 protein is CASSETGDYGYTF. The DNA for the CDR3 is TGCGCCAGCAGCGAAACAGGGGACTATGGCTACACCTTC.